Below, 26 T cell receptor beta chains from the same sample are listed, as sequenced in a study of sequential checkpoint blockade in melanoma. Treatment described: randomized to nivolumab then ipilimumab (arm A) or the reverse (arm B). Measured with immunoSEQ multiplex PCR; TCRdb has only the in-frame clones, and not every one. The sample records 30,000 to 35,000 clones, roughly 84% being singletons. Material: CD8+ T cells sorted from blood (inferred from file names), obtained from a patient given nivolumab and ipilimumab in sequence. The receptors stem from a human donor with melanoma.

The chain has TRBV10-2 and TRBJ1-5; no firm D call. CDR1 WSHSY and CDR2 SAAADI come from the germline V gene. CDR3 size: 15 residues. The V end was cut by 2 bases, the J end by 5 bases, with 13 bases between. The CDR3 region has the DNA TGCGCCAGCAGTGAGACCACGGGGATCTATCAGCCCCAGCATTTT. Protein: CASSETTGIYQPQHF.

The chain links TRBV5-6 to TRBJ1-5, with 8 positions matching TRBD1. Germline V gives CDR1 SGHDT, CDR2 YYEEEE. The CDR3 loop spans 15 amino acids. J lost 6 bases, V lost 1 base, and 6 bases had no gene match. The CDR3 sequence is CASSLFQGAFQPQHF. The CDR3 DNA is TGTGCCAGCAGCTTGTTTCAGGGGGCTTTTCAGCCCCAGCATTTT.

This clone was detected a few times. The chain recombines TRBV5-1 with TRBJ2-7, with D perhaps TRBD2 (6 bases). CDR1 is SGHRS and CDR2 is YFSETQ in the germline V gene. This CDR3 is 14 amino acids long. The V end was cut by 2 bases, the J end by 3 bases, with 12 bases between. CDR3 loop: CASSFRGGNYEQYF. CDR3 bases: TGCGCCAGCAGCTTCCGTGGGGGGAACTACGAGCAGTACTTC. The full variable domain, in which reference TRBV5-1 and TRBJ2-7 provide the parts outside the CDR3, is KAGVTQTPRYLIKTRGQQVTLSCSPISGHRSVSWYQQTPGQGLQFLFEYFSETQRNKGNFPGRFSGRQFSNSRSEMNVSTLELGDSALYLCASSFRGGNYEQYFGPGTRLTVT.

The chain has TRBV5-5 and TRBJ1-5; 10 nucleotides match TRBD1. Germline CDR1 SGHKS, CDR2 YYEKEE (reference sequence). This CDR3 spans 17 amino acids. The ends lost 5 bases at V and 3 bases at J; junction bases unmatched: 11. DNA of the CDR3: TGTGCCAGCAGGGATGGAGGGACAGGGGCGTACAATCAGCCCCAGCATTTT. This translates into CASRDGGTGAYNQPQHF.

The CDR3 coding sequence is TGCAGCGCCGTCGGACAGGGAAAAGTGAACACTGAAGCTTTCTTT. Translating it yields CSAVGQGKVNTEAFF. The chain carries TRBV29-1 and TRBJ1-1; 8 nucleotides agree with TRBD1. Germline trimming cut 7 bases from V and 0 bases from J; bases unmatched to any gene: 10. The CDR3 consists of 15 residues. Germline V gene lookup returns CDR1 SQVTM and CDR2 ANQGSEA.

The rearrangement links TRBV9 to TRBJ2-5, with TRBD2 matching 7 bases. Germline trimming cut 4 bases from V and 1 base from J; bases unmatched to any gene: 7. The CDR3 extends over 15 amino acids. Germline V gives CDR1 SGDLS, CDR2 YYNGEE. The CDR3 DNA is TGTGCCAGCAGCCCCCATGGCGGGGGCCAAGAGACCCAGTACTTC. It encodes CASSPHGGGQETQYF. The full variable domain, with the rest looked up from reference TRBV9 and TRBJ2-5, is DSGVTQTPKHLITATGQRVTLRCSPRSGDLSVYWYQQSLDQGLQFLIQYYNGEERAKGNILERFSAQQFPDLHSELNLSSLELGDSALYFCASSPHGGGQETQYFGPGTRLLVL.

The V call is TRBV5-6, the J call TRBJ1-3; D gene uncertain. V shed 4 bases and J shed 2 bases, with 13 bases lying between them. Germline assignment: CDR1 SGHDT and CDR2 YYEEEE. The CDR3 totals 15 residues. CDR3: CASSLRDTPGNTIYF. CDR3 coding DNA: TGTGCCAGCAGCCTCCGGGATACACCTGGAAACACCATATATTTT.

V usage is TRBV13 and J usage is TRBJ1-1; weak D call: TRBD1 (6 bases). V lost 7 bases to trimming and J lost 0 bases, with 18 bases between them. Germline V gene sequence: CDR1 PRHDT, CDR2 FYEKMQ (reference sequence). This CDR3 is 16 amino acids long. CDR3 loop: CASTPDRRNMNTEAFF. As DNA, the CDR3 is TGTGCCAGCACCCCGGACAGAAGGAACATGAACACTGAAGCTTTCTTT.

V and J are TRBV27 and TRBJ2-7, with 15 bases that match TRBD2. Germline CDR1 and CDR2: MNHEY and SMNVEV (reference sequence). The CDR3 is 16 amino acids. V shed 4 bases and J 0 bases; nucleotides not matched to a gene: 1. The CDR3 bases are TGTGCCAGCAGTTGGGGACTAGCGGGGGGCTCCTACGAGCAGTACTTC. Encoded protein: CASSWGLAGGSYEQYF.

The V call is TRBV13, the J call TRBJ2-1; possibly TRBD2 for D (7 bases). V shed 5 bases and J shed 6 bases, with 17 bases lying between them. Germline assignment: CDR1 PRHDT and CDR2 FYEKMQ (reference sequence). The CDR3 extends over 15 amino acids. This CDR3 is CASSPLGGVGNEQFF. The CDR3 coding sequence is TGTGCCAGCAGCCCGTTAGGGGGGGTAGGCAATGAGCAGTTCTTC. The complete variable domain, with remaining parts taken from reference TRBV13 and TRBJ2-1, reads AAGVIQSPRHLIKEKRETATLKCYPIPRHDTVYWYQQGPGQDPQFLISFYEKMQSDKGSIPDRFSAQQFSDYHSELNMSSLELGDSALYFCASSPLGGVGNEQFFGPGTRLTVL.

The V gene is TRBV5-6, the J gene TRBJ1-2; TRBD1 agrees at 7 bases. Germline V gene data show CDR1 as SGHDT and CDR2 as YYEEEE. Trimming cost V 0 bases and J 7 bases; bases outside gene matches: 12. CDR3 length: 16 residues. CDR3 loop: CASSLEQGKIRAGYTF. In DNA form, the CDR3 reads TGTGCCAGCAGCTTGGAACAGGGGAAGATCAGGGCTGGCTACACCTTC. Drawing the rest from reference TRBV5-6 and TRBJ1-2, the complete variable domain is DAGVTQSPTHLIKTRGQQVTLRCSPKSGHDTVSWYQQALGQGPQFIFQYYEEEERQRGNFPDRFSGHQFPNYSSELNVNALLLGDSALYLCASSLEQGKIRAGYTFGSGTRLTVV.

The rearrangement uses TRBV9 and TRBJ2-1; D possibly corresponds to TRBD2 (5 bases). V dropped 1 base and J dropped 1 base, with 9 bases sitting between them. CDR1 is SGDLS and CDR2 is YYNGEE in the germline V gene. This CDR3 region has 15 residues. The CDR3 DNA sequence: TGTGCCAGCAGCGTAAACCAGCGGTCCTACAATGAGCAGTTCTTC. Its protein product is CASSVNQRSYNEQFF.

The CDR3 protein is CASRLTGSYEQYF. Written as DNA, the CDR3 is TGTGCCAGTAGGCTGACAGGTTCCTACGAGCAGTACTTC. The chain employs TRBV19 and TRBJ2-7, with a tentative D call TRBD1 (6 bases). This CDR3 has 13 amino acids. The germline CDR1 and CDR2 sequences are LNHDA and SQIVND (reference sequence). Trimming cost V 6 bases and J 1 base, with 10 bases left between them.

The V and J genes are TRBV2 and TRBJ2-7, with 11 bases identical to TRBD2. J lost 7 bases, V lost 4 bases, and 6 bases had no gene match. Germline CDR1 SNHLY, CDR2 FYNNEI. The CDR3 covers 14 residues. For the CDR3, the DNA is TGTGCCAGCAGTGCGGGACTAGCGGACCGAGAGCAGTACTTC. It specifies CASSAGLADREQYF.

The rearrangement uses TRBV7-8 and TRBJ2-7; TRBD1 agrees at 8 bases. Germline lookup yields CDR1 SGHVS and CDR2 FQNEAQ. J lost 4 bases, V lost 6 bases, and 11 bases had no gene match. The CDR3 is 15 residues long. Here the CDR3 reads CASSTTVDRAYEQYF. CDR3 nucleotide sequence: TGTGCCAGCAGTACTACCGTGGACAGGGCTTACGAGCAGTACTTC.

This chain joins TRBV6-1 and TRBJ2-7; D perhaps matches TRBD1 (5 bases). The CDR3 spans 12 residues. Germline V gene sequence: CDR1 MNHNS, CDR2 SASEGT. The V gene lost 4 bases and the J gene lost 5 bases, with 9 bases spanning the gap. The CDR3 sequence is CASSGPGHEQYF. CDR3 in DNA: TGTGCCAGCAGTGGACCAGGGCACGAGCAGTACTTC.

This chain joins TRBV5-6 and TRBJ2-1, with D unresolved. The CDR3 totals 14 residues. Germline assignment: CDR1 SGHDT and CDR2 YYEEEE. V was clipped by 1 base and J by 2 bases, with 7 bases between them. The CDR3 sequence is CASSLSTAYNEQFF. The CDR3 nucleotides read TGTGCCAGCAGCTTGTCAACGGCCTACAATGAGCAGTTCTTC.

The chain joins TRBV5-3 to TRBJ1-2; the match to TRBD1 covers 9 bases. TRBV5-3 is designated an ORF whose function remains uncertain. The V and J ends lost 3 bases and 3 bases, in that order; junction bases with no gene match: 6. The length of the CDR3 is 15 residues. CDR3 residues: CARSYYRGRDYGYTF. As DNA, the CDR3 is TGTGCCAGAAGCTACTACAGGGGGCGCGACTATGGCTACACCTTC.

The rearrangement uses TRBV27 and TRBJ2-7; the match to TRBD2 covers 10 bases. Germline CDR1 and CDR2: MNHEY and SMNVEV (reference sequence). CDR3 length: 15 residues. J gave up 2 bases and V 6 bases, and 7 bases lay outside the gene matches. The CDR3 DNA reads TGTGCCAGCAGACTAGCGGGATCGGCGGCCTACGAGCAGTACTTC. It is translated as CASRLAGSAAYEQYF.

This clone occurred a few times. The V and J genes are TRBV7-2 and TRBJ1-2, with D possibly matching TRBD1 (6 bases). There are 12 residues in the CDR3. Trimming took off 5 bases at V and 4 bases at J, with 8 bases between the two ends. Looked up from germline, CDR1 is SGHTA and CDR2 is FQGNSA. The chain's CDR3 is CASSAQGYGYTF. For the CDR3, the DNA is TGTGCCAGCAGCGCACAGGGCTATGGCTACACCTTC.

This chain uses TRBV5-1 with TRBJ2-7; a possible D gene is TRBD2 (5 bases). The CDR3 runs 15 residues. V was cut by 4 bases and J by 1 base, with 15 bases left in between. CDR1 is SGHRS, CDR2 YFSETQ, per germline. The CDR3 here is CASSPTPSRSYEQYF. The DNA for the CDR3 is TGCGCCAGCAGCCCCACCCCTAGCAGATCCTACGAGCAGTACTTC.

The rearrangement uses TRBV4-3 and TRBJ1-2; TRBD1 aligns across 7 bases. Trimming cost V 1 base and J 1 base; bases outside gene matches: 15. CDR1 and CDR2 from the germline V gene are LGHNA and YSLEER. The CDR3 totals 19 residues. CDR3: CASSQGLLSQGNGNYGYTF. The CDR3, as DNA: TGCGCCAGCAGCCAAGGACTCCTGTCACAGGGGAATGGTAACTATGGCTACACCTTC.

V gene TRBV4-1 combines with J gene TRBJ2-7; 7 bases line up with TRBD1. Per the germline V gene, CDR1 is MGHRA and CDR2 is YSYEKL. CDR3 length: 17 amino acids. V lost 0 bases and J lost 0; bases outside the gene matches: 8. CDR3 nucleotides: TGCGCCAGCAGCCAAGACTCCGAGACAGGGATCTCCTACGAGCAGTACTTC. Its protein is CASSQDSETGISYEQYF.

This chain connects TRBV6-5 to TRBJ2-7; D gene ambiguous. V was shortened by 5 bases and J by 3 bases, with 8 bases between the two germline ends. CDR3 length equals 12 residues. The germline V gene encodes CDR1 MNHEY and CDR2 SVGAGI. This chain's CDR3 is CASSEANYEQYF. The CDR3 nucleotides are TGTGCCAGCAGTGAAGCTAACTACGAGCAGTACTTC.

The chain is built from TRBV15 and TRBJ2-7; the D is unclear. The V gene lost 5 bases and the J gene lost 7 bases, with 24 bases spanning the gap. The CDR3 totals 16 residues. Germline CDR1 and CDR2: LNHNV and YYDKDF (reference sequence). CDR3 nucleotide sequence: TGTGCCACCAGCCAAGAGATCGGCGGCCCACCTCGGGAGCAGTACTTC. This sequence encodes CATSQEIGGPPREQYF.

This chain uses TRBV6-6 with TRBJ1-5, with TRBD1 as a possible D gene (6 bases). The CDR3 sequence is 13 residues long. Germline CDR1 reads MNHNY; CDR2 reads SVGAGI (reference sequence). V lost 4 bases to trimming and J lost 5 bases, with 9 bases between them. The CDR3 here is CASSSAGDQPQHF. DNA for the CDR3: TGTGCCAGCAGTTCGGCAGGGGATCAGCCCCAGCATTTT.